The 3 T cell receptor beta chains presented below share a single source sample, sequenced in a study of T cell changes during pregnancy in multiple sclerosis. Libraries were prepared by immunoSEQ multiplex PCR; TCRdb keeps only in-frame clonotypes and omits some of them. The sample lists about 83,000 clones, 90% to 95% occurring once. This material consisted of peripheral blood, taken in the second trimester of pregnancy. The receptors originated from a female donor with multiple sclerosis, enrolled in a pregnancy study.

This clone was recorded only once. V is TRBV30 and J is TRBJ1-2; the D is unclear. This CDR3 comprises 15 residues. Trimming left V 0 bases short and J 2 bases short, with 13 bases between. Germline V CDR1 and CDR2: GTSNPN, SVGIG (reference sequence). Written as DNA, the CDR3 is TGTGCCTGGAGTGTAAATAACAGACAAAACTATGGCTACACCTTC. Translating gives CAWSVNNRQNYGYTF.

The CDR3: CSAEATGDHTDTQYF. DNA of the CDR3: TGCAGCGCTGAGGCTACAGGAGATCACACAGATACGCAGTATTTT. The rearrangement links TRBV29-1 to TRBJ2-3, with a tentative D call TRBD1 (5 bases). V shed 7 bases and J shed 2 bases, with 19 bases lying between them. The CDR3 contains 15 residues. Germline V lookup: CDR1 SQVTM, CDR2 ANQGSEA.

The chain has TRBV5-4 and TRBJ2-3; D is perhaps TRBD2 (5 bases). Germline CDR1 and CDR2: SGHNT and YYREEE (reference sequence). V lost 9 bases and J lost 4, with 21 bases in between. The CDR3 loop spans 15 amino acids. For the CDR3, the DNA is TGTGCCACAACCCCTCTGGGAGTTGGTGCAGATACGCAGTATTTT. Amino acid sequence: CATTPLGVGADTQYF.